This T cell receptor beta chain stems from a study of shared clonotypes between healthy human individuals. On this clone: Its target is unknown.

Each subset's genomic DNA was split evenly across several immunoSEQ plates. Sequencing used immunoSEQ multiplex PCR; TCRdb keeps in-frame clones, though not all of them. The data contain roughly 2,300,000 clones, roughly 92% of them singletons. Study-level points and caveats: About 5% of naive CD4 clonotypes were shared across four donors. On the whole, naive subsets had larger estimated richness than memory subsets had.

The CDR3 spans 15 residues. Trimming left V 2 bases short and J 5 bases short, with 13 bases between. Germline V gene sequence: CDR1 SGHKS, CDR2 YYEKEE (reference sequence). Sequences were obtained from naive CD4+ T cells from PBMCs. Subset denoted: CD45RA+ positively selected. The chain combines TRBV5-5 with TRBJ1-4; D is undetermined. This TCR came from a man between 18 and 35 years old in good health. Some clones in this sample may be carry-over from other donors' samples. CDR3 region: CASSFDPHANEKLFF. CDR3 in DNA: TGTGCCAGCAGCTTCGATCCACACGCAAATGAAAAACTGTTTTTT.